This TCR beta chain was recorded in a study of shared clonotypes between healthy human individuals. The wider study: Participating donors consisted of a couple of women and a few men aged 18 to 49. Used for every donor were three CD4 naive, three CD4 memory, two CD8 naive and one CD8 memory plate.

About this clone: Antigen unknown.

Points from the study as a whole: A handful of donors shared approximately 5% of their naive CD4 clonotypes.

In the sorted-subset replicate PCRs, about 200 ng DNA, 25,000 to 30,000 T cell genomes, was used. Sequencing was performed with immunoSEQ multiplex PCR; in TCRdb, only in-frame clones are kept and a portion is missing. The table includes a few hundred thousand clones, around four fifths detected once. CDR1 is KGHSH, CDR2 LQKENI, per germline. The CDR3 spans 16 residues. V trimming: 4 bases; J trimming: 5 bases; junction bases outside the gene matches: 6. This rearrangement joins TRBV18 to TRBJ2-3; 13 positions agree with TRBD2. The sample comprised memory CD4+ T cells sorted from blood. Subset in this sample: CD45RA-negative fraction. This clonotype originated in a man in his thirties or forties in good health. This CDR3 is CASSRTSGRAGDTQYF. For the CDR3, the DNA is TGTGCCAGCTCACGCACTAGCGGGAGGGCTGGAGATACGCAGTATTTT. The variable domain in full, completed from reference TRBV18 and TRBJ2-3, reads NAGVMQNPRHLVRRRGQEARLRCSPMKGHSHVYWYRQLPEEGLKFMVYLQKENIIDESGMPKERFSAEFPKEGPSILRIQQVVRGDSAAYFCASSRTSGRAGDTQYFGPGTRLTVL.